Included here is one T cell receptor (beta chain) sequence, with context. Its antigen is not identified. The sample belongs to a study of cytomegalovirus exposure and HLA in healthy donors. Study-wide results and caveats: Listed as cytomegalovirus-associated were 150 to 200 TCR beta chains. An analysis done earlier found most TCR beta V segments productive about 90% or about 30% of the time.

V gave up 3 bases and J gave up 7 bases, with 21 bases separating them. Germline assignment: CDR1 SGHTA and CDR2 FQGTGA. This CDR3 is built from 17 residues. PCR used 60 Vbeta primers and 13 Jbeta primers. The protocol was immunoSEQ multiplex PCR, while the TCRdb copy is restricted to in-frame clones and leaves out a portion. Of approximately 160,000 clones detected, over 80% appear once; the ten largest clones hold 4.1%. Material: PBMCs. This sequence was found in a man in his forties or fifties in good health and CMV-seropositive. The chain links TRBV7-3 to TRBJ2-2, with D perhaps TRBD1 (6 bases). Written as DNA, the CDR3 is TGTGCCAGCAGCTTCCTCAGGGGTGGCAGAAGTAACGGGGAGCTGTTTTTT. Protein: CASSFLRGGRSNGELFF.